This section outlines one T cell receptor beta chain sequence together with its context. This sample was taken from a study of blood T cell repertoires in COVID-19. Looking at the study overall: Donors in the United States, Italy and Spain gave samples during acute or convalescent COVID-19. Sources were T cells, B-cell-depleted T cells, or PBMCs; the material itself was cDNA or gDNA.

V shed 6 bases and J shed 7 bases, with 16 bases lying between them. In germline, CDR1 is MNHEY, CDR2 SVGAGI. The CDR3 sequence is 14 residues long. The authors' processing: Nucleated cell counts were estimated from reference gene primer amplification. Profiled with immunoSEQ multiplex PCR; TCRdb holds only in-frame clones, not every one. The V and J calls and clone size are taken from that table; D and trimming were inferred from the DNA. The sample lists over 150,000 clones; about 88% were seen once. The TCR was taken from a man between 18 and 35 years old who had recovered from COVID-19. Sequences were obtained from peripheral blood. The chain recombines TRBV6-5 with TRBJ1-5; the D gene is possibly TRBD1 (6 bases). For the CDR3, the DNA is TGTGCCAGCAGCCCAAGGGGGGGAGGGCAGCCCCAGCATTTT. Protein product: CASSPRGGGQPQHF.